The 25 T cell receptor beta chains in this list originate from one sample, sequenced in a study of blood T cell repertoires in COVID-19. Sequenced by immunoSEQ multiplex PCR; TCRdb stores in-frame clones only, minus some. The table has about 310,000 clones, approximately 85% seen once. The material sequenced was PBMCs or T cells enriched from blood (not recorded which). The receptors shown here come from a young man who had recovered from COVID-19.

The gene calls are TRBV6-1 and TRBJ2-5, with D maybe TRBD2 (6 bases). Germline assignment: CDR1 MNHNS and CDR2 SASEGT. Trimming left V 2 bases short and J 2 bases short, with 12 bases between. This CDR3 region has 15 residues. For the CDR3, the DNA is TGTGCCAGCAGTGAAAATCCCGGGAGTCAAGAGACCCAGTACTTC. Amino acid sequence: CASSENPGSQETQYF.

This clone was seen once. The chain has TRBV12-5 and TRBJ1-2; 7 bases align to TRBD1. The germline V gene has CDR1 LGHNT and CDR2 FRNRAP. Unmatched junction bases numbered 3, after V lost 7 bases and J lost 1 base. The CDR3 loop spans 13 amino acids. The CDR3 here is CASAGQNNYGYTF. The CDR3 bases are TGTGCTAGTGCGGGACAGAATAACTATGGCTACACCTTC.

V usage is TRBV27 and J usage is TRBJ2-7; D is unresolved. V was trimmed by 4 bases and J by 0 bases, leaving 13 bases between them. This CDR3 has 15 residues. Germline V CDR1 and CDR2: MNHEY, SMNVEV (reference sequence). Written as DNA, the CDR3 is TGTGCCAGCAGTTCGAACGCCGGGTTCTCCTACGAGCAGTACTTC. It yields the protein CASSSNAGFSYEQYF.

The chain employs TRBV7-2 and TRBJ2-4; perhaps TRBD1 as D (6 bases). Germline V gives CDR1 SGHTA, CDR2 FQGNSA. Between the trimmed V and J ends, which lost 5 bases and 0 bases, there was a span of 17 bases. There are 17 residues in the CDR3. The CDR3 DNA follows: TGTGCCAGCAGCCTATACGGACAGCTACTAGCCAAAAACATTCAGTACTTC. Translating gives CASSLYGQLLAKNIQYF.

The V call is TRBV7-3, the J call TRBJ2-5; D is perhaps TRBD1 (6 bases). There are 17 residues in the CDR3. The germline V gene encodes CDR1 SGHTA and CDR2 FQGTGA. With 1 base removed from V and 4 bases from J, the gap between germline ends came to 19 bases. The CDR3 protein is CASSLMFGGTGLETQYF. Written as DNA, the CDR3 is TGTGCCAGCAGCTTAATGTTTGGGGGCACTGGCTTAGAGACCCAGTACTTC. The entire variable domain, with the rest obtained from reference TRBV7-3 and TRBJ2-5, is as follows: GAGVSQTPSNKVTEKGKYVELRCDPISGHTALYWYRQSLGQGPEFLIYFQGTGAADDSGLPNDRFFAVRPEGSVSTLKIQRTERGDSAVYLCASSLMFGGTGLETQYFGPGTRLLVL.

This clone has just one count. The CDR3, as DNA: TGTGCCAGTAGTATAGGGGCCGGGAGTGAAAAACTGTTTTTT. Translated, it gives CASSIGAGSEKLFF. The chain combines TRBV19 with TRBJ1-4; no firm D call. Germline V gene lookup returns CDR1 LNHDA and CDR2 SQIVND (reference sequence). This CDR3 comprises 14 residues. Trimming cost V 1 base and J 7 bases, with 10 bases left between them.

The chain is built from TRBV2 and TRBJ2-6; D is possibly TRBD2 (5 bases). There are 14 residues in the CDR3. Germline loops: CDR1 SNHLY, CDR2 FYNNEI. The ends were cut back, 7 bases at V and 4 bases at J, with 11 bases in the middle. This CDR3 reads CASTRGPGANVLTF. CDR3 coding DNA: TGTGCCAGCACGCGAGGGCCCGGGGCCAACGTCCTGACTTTC.

V is TRBV21-1 and J is TRBJ1-3; TRBD1, the table's D call, lacks a check against the DNA. TRBV21-1 corresponds to a pseudogene. The CDR3 is made up of 15 amino acids. The CDR3 protein is CASSSPAGSGNTIYF. DNA of the CDR3: TGTGCCAGCAGCAGCCCAGCAGGCTCTGGAAACACCATATATTTT.

The chain recombines TRBV5-1 with TRBJ1-4; D is perhaps TRBD1 (6 bases). The germline CDR1 and CDR2 sequences are SGHRS and YFSETQ. With 1 base removed from V and 8 bases from J, the gap between germline ends came to 12 bases. CDR3 size: 14 residues. CDR3 amino acids: CASSLKGDGEKLFF. DNA of the CDR3: TGCGCCAGCAGCTTGAAGGGGGATGGGGAAAAACTGTTTTTT.

This chain uses TRBV18 with TRBJ1-5, with 9 positions matching TRBD1. The CDR3 is 15 residues long. Germline-derived CDR1 and CDR2 are KGHSH and LQKENI. The junction had 0 bases not matched to a gene; V was cut back by 2 bases and J by 1 base. The CDR3 DNA reads as TGTGCCAGCTCACCAGGGACAGGGAGCAATCAGCCCCAGCATTTT. Amino acid sequence: CASSPGTGSNQPQHF.

This clone was seen more than once but under ten times. This sequence joins TRBV10-3 and TRBJ2-7; D perhaps matches TRBD2 (6 bases). The germline gives CDR1 ENHRY, CDR2 SYGVKD. V was cut by 6 bases and J by 2 bases, with 20 bases left in between. CDR3 size: 16 residues. The CDR3 nucleotides are TGTGCCATCAGCGGGGGACCTTCATCCGAAACCTACGAGCAGTACTTC. Its translation is CAISGGPSSETYEQYF.

The J gene is TRBJ1-5, the V gene TRBV10-2; 11 bases are shared with TRBD1. Looked up from germline, CDR1 is WSHSY and CDR2 is SAAADI. The junction had 8 bases not matched to a gene; V was cut back by 3 bases and J by 7 bases. This CDR3 contains 16 residues. The chain's CDR3 is CASSDQGQGVEQPQHF. In DNA, the CDR3 is TGCGCCAGCAGTGATCAGGGACAGGGGGTGGAACAGCCCCAGCATTTT.

The CDR3 spells CASSLTPSGGNTGELFF. In nucleotides, the CDR3 is TGTGCCAGCAGCTTAACGCCCAGCGGGGGAAACACCGGGGAGCTGTTTTTT. V usage is TRBV7-3 and J usage is TRBJ2-2, with 8 bases fitting TRBD2. Germline-derived CDR1 and CDR2 are SGHTA and FQGTGA. The V segment lost 0 bases and the J segment 2 bases; nucleotides outside the gene matches: 5. The CDR3 covers 17 residues. The full variable domain, in which reference TRBV7-3 and TRBJ2-2 provide the parts outside the CDR3, is GAGVSQTPSNKVTEKGKYVELRCDPISGHTALYWYRQSLGQGPEFLIYFQGTGAADDSGLPNDRFFAVRPEGSVSTLKIQRTERGDSAVYLCASSLTPSGGNTGELFFGEGSRLTVL.

V and J are TRBV7-9 and TRBJ2-5; D remains unclear. V shed 1 base and J shed 2 bases, with 8 bases lying between them. Per germline, CDR1 SEHNR and CDR2 FQNEAQ (reference sequence). This CDR3 comprises 14 residues. Here the CDR3 reads CASSLEAAQETQYF. CDR3 nucleotide sequence: TGTGCCAGCAGCTTAGAGGCGGCTCAAGAGACCCAGTACTTC.

The rearrangement uses TRBV21-1 and TRBJ2-7; the listed D gene, TRBD1, was not tested against the DNA. TRBV21-1 constitutes a pseudogene. The CDR3 spans 12 residues. The CDR3 DNA follows: TGTGCCAGCAGCTCGCAGGGTTACGAGCAGTACTTC. Its translation: CASSSQGYEQYF.

The count of this clone is one. This CDR3 is also generated by other DNA sequences in the sample. The CDR3 coding sequence is TGTGCCTGGAGCAGGGGGCGGACTGAAGCTTTCTTT. Translated, it gives CAWSRGRTEAFF. This sequence joins TRBV30 and TRBJ1-1, with 8 bases aligning to TRBD1. Trimming removed 3 bases from V and 5 bases from J; junction bases left unmatched: 2. The germline V gene encodes CDR1 GTSNPN and CDR2 SVGIG (reference sequence). CDR3 length equals 12 residues.

This chain links TRBV2 with TRBJ2-1; TRBD1 agrees at 8 bases. The trim removed 6 bases at V and 0 bases at J, leaving 1 base unmatched. Germline V gene lookup returns CDR1 SNHLY and CDR2 FYNNEI. This CDR3 contains 14 residues. CDR3 sequence reads: CASSGQGSYNEQFF. CDR3 sequence (DNA): TGTGCCAGCAGCGGACAGGGCTCCTACAATGAGCAGTTCTTC.

Only one count was recorded for this clone. The chain uses TRBV5-1 and TRBJ1-2; 12 bases are a match to TRBD1. The germline gives CDR1 SGHRS, CDR2 YFSETQ. This CDR3 has 15 residues. V lost 4 bases to trimming and J lost 6 bases; unmatched junction nucleotides: 7. The CDR3 sequence: CASSPSGTGGDGYTF. DNA for the CDR3: TGCGCCAGCAGCCCATCCGGGACAGGGGGCGATGGCTACACCTTC.

The rearrangement links TRBV9 to TRBJ1-6; D unclear. This CDR3 contains 16 residues. The germline CDR1 and CDR2 sequences are SGDLS and YYNGEE. With 4 bases removed from V and 9 bases from J, the gap between germline ends came to 20 bases. CDR3 residues: CASSPHRDPSASPLHF. CDR3 DNA: TGTGCCAGCAGCCCCCACCGGGATCCTTCAGCTTCACCCCTCCACTTT.

CDR3 sequence reads: CASSQIAGGSNEQFF. CDR3 nucleotide sequence: TGTGCCAGCAGCCAAATAGCGGGGGGTAGCAATGAGCAGTTCTTC. The genes are TRBV4-2 and TRBJ2-1; 10 bases match TRBD2. CDR1 LGHNA and CDR2 YNFKEQ come from the germline V gene. This CDR3 has 15 amino acids. J gave up 6 bases and V 2 bases, and 4 bases lay outside the gene matches.

This chain links TRBV4-3 with TRBJ2-1; TRBD1 might be the D (6 bases). This CDR3 has 17 residues. Germline CDR1 is LGHNA and CDR2 is YSLEER. The V gene lost 1 base and the J gene lost 7 bases, with 20 bases spanning the gap. The CDR3: CASSQVEQAGVGNEQFF. The CDR3 coding sequence is TGCGCCAGCAGCCAAGTAGAACAGGCAGGGGTTGGGAATGAGCAGTTCTTC.

CDR3 bases: TGTGCCAGCAGCCGGACAACAAAGGATGGCTACACCTTC. Translating gives CASSRTTKDGYTF. This chain links TRBV7-9 with TRBJ1-2; tentatively, D is TRBD1 (5 bases). The CDR3 covers 13 residues. The V and J ends lost 5 bases and 6 bases respectively, with 13 bases between them. Germline V CDR1 and CDR2: SEHNR, FQNEAQ (reference sequence).

The chain recombines TRBV9 with TRBJ1-2; weak D call: TRBD1 (6 bases). V was pared by 3 bases and J by 6 bases, with 18 bases between. Germline assignment: CDR1 SGDLS and CDR2 YYNGEE. The CDR3 runs 15 residues. In DNA form, the CDR3 reads TGTGCCAGCAGCGCCCCGGGGCGGGGGGCAAATGGCTACACCTTC. Its protein is CASSAPGRGANGYTF.

Points on this clone: Other nucleotide sequences in the sample specify the same CDR3. V is TRBV3-1 (or the pseudogene TRBV3-2) and J is TRBJ1-2; D call uncertain. CDR1 LGHDT and CDR2 YNNKEL come from the germline V gene (reference sequence). V was shortened by 1 base and J by 3 bases, with 3 bases between the two germline ends. The CDR3 totals 12 residues. The CDR3, as DNA: TGTGCCAGCAGCCAAGCGTACTATGGCTACACCTTC. This encodes CASSQAYYGYTF.

V and J are TRBV19 and TRBJ1-6; possible D gene TRBD1, 6 bases. The CDR3 has 13 amino acids. Per the germline V gene, CDR1 is LNHDA and CDR2 is SQIVND (reference sequence). Trimming removed 5 bases at V and 7 bases at J, with 9 bases between. CDR3 nucleotide sequence: TGTGCCAGTAGTGTTCAGGGGAATTCACCCCTCCACTTT. Its protein product is CASSVQGNSPLHF.